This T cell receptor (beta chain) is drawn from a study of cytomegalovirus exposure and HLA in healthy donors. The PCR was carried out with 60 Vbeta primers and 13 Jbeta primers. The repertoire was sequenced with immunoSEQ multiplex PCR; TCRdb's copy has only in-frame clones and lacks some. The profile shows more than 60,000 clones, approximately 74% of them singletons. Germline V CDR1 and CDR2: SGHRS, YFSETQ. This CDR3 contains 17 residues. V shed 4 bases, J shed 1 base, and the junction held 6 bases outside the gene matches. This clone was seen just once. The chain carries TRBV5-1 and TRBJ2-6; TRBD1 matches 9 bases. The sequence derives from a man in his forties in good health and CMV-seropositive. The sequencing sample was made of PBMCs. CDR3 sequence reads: CASSPGQGGSGANVLTF. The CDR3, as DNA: TGCGCCAGCAGCCCGGGACAGGGCGGATCTGGGGCCAACGTCCTGACTTTC.